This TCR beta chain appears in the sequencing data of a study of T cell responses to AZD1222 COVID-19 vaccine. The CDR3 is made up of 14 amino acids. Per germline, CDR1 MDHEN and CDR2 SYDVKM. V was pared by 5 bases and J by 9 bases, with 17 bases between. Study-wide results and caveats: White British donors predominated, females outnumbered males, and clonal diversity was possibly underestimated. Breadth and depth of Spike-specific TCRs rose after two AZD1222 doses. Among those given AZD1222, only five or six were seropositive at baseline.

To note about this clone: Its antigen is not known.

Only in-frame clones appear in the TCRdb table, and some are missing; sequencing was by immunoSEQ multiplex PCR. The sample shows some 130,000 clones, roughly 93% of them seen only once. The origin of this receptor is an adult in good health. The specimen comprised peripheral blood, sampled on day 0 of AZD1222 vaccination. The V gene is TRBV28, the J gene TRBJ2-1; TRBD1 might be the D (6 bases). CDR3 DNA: TGTGCCAGCAGTCCCCGGACAGCTACAAGTGAGCAGTTCTTC. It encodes CASSPRTATSEQFF.